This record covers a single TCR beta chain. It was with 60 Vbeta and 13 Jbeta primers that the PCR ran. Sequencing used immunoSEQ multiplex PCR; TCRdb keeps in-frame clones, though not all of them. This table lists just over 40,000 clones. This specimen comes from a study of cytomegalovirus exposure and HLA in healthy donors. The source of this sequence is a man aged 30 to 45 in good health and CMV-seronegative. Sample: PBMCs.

CDR3 nucleotides: TGCGCCAGCAGCTGGACAGGGGGCAACACTGAAGCTTTCTTT. Translation gives CASSWTGGNTEAFF. The chain uses TRBV5-1 and TRBJ1-1; TRBD1 agrees at 11 bases. Germline CDR1 and CDR2: SGHRS and YFSETQ. The CDR3 consists of 14 residues. V trimming: 3 bases; J trimming: 2 bases; junction bases outside the gene matches: 0.